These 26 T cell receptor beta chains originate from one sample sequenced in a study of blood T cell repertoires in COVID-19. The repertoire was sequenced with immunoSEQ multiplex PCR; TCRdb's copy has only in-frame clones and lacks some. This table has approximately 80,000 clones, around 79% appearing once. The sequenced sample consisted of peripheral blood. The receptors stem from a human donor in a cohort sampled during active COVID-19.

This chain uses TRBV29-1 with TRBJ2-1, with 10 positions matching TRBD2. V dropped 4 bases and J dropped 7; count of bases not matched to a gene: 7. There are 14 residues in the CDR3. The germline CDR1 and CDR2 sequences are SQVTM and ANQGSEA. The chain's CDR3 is CSVVRLAGGNEQFF. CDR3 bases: TGCAGCGTTGTTCGGTTAGCGGGAGGTAATGAGCAGTTCTTC.

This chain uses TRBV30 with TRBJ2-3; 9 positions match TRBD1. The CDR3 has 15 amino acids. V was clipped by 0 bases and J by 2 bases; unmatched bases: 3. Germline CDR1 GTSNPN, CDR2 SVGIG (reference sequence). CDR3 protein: CAWSVGTGNTDTQYF. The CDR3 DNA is TGTGCCTGGAGTGTAGGGACAGGGAACACAGATACGCAGTATTTT.

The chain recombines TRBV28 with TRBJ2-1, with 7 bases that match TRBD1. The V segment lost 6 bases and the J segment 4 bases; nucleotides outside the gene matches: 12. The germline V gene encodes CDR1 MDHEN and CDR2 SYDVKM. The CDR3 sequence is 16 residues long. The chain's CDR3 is CASSPLAGTVYNEQFF. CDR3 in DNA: TGTGCCAGCAGCCCACTCGCCGGGACAGTTTACAATGAGCAGTTCTTC.

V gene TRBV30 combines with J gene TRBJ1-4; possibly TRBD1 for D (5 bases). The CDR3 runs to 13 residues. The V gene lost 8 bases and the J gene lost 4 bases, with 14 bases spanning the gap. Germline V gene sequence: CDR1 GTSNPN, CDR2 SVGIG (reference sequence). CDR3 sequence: CAGAQYLNEKLFF. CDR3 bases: TGTGCCGGGGCCCAATATCTTAATGAAAAACTGTTTTTT.

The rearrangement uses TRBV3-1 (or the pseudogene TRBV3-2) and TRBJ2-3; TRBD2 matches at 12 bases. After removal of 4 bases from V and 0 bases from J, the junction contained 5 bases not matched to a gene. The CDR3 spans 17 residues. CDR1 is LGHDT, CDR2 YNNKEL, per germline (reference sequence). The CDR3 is CASSPTSGGPSTDTQYF. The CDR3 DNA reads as TGTGCCAGCAGCCCGACTAGCGGGGGACCTAGCACAGATACGCAGTATTTT.

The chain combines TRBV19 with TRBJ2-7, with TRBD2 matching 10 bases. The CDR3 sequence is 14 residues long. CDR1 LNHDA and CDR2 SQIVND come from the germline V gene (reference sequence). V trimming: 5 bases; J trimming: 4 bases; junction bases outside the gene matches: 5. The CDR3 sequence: CASSPGTSVYEQYV. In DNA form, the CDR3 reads TGTGCCAGTAGTCCCGGGACTAGCGTATACGAGCAGTACGTC.

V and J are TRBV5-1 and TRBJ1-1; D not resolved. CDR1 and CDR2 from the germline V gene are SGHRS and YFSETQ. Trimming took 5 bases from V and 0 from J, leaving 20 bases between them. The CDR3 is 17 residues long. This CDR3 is CASRLSWSGNMNTEAFF. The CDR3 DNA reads TGCGCCAGCAGATTGTCCTGGTCAGGAAACATGAACACTGAAGCTTTCTTT.

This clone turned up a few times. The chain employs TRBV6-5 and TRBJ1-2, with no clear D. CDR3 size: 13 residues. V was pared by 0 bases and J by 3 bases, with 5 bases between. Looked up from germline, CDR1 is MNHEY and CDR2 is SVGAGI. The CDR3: CASSYSPDYGYTF. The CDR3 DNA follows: TGTGCCAGCAGTTACTCGCCAGACTATGGCTACACCTTC.

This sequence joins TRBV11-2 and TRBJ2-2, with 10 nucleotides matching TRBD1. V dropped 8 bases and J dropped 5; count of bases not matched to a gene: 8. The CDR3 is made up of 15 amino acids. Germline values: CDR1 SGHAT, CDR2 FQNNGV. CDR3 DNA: TGTGCCAGCGGCCGGGACAGGGGACGGACCGGGGAGCTGTTTTTT. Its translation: CASGRDRGRTGELFF.

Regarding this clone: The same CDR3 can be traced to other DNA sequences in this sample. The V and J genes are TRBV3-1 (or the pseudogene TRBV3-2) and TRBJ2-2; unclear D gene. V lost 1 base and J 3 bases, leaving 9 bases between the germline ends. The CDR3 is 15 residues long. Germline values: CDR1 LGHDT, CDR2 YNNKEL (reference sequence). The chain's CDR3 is CASSQGRGYTGELFF. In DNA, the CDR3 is TGTGCCAGCAGCCAAGGGAGAGGTTACACCGGGGAGCTGTTTTTT.

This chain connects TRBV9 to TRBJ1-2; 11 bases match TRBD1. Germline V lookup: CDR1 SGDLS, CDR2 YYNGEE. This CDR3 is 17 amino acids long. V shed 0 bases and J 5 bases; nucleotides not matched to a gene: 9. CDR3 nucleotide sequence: TGTGCCAGCAGCGTAGAAGGGGGGACAGGGGGTTTGTATGGCTACACCTTC. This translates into CASSVEGGTGGLYGYTF.

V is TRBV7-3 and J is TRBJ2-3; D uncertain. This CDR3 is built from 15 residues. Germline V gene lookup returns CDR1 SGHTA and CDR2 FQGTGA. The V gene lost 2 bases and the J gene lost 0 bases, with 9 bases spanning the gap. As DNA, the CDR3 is TGTGCCAGCAGCTTATACGGGTCTAGCACAGATACGCAGTATTTT. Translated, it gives CASSLYGSSTDTQYF.

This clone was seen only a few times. CDR3 in amino acids: CASSNGGQVNYGYTF. The DNA of the CDR3 is TGTGCCAGCAGTAATGGCGGACAGGTCAACTATGGCTACACCTTC. The V call is TRBV6-2 or TRBV6-3, the J call TRBJ1-2, with TRBD1 matching over 7 bases. CDR1 is MNHEY and CDR2 is SVGEGT in the germline V gene. The CDR3 has 15 residues. The junction had 8 bases not matched to a gene; V was cut back by 5 bases and J by 2 bases.

The CDR3 here is CAWSVLSDTQYF. In DNA, the CDR3 is TGTGCCTGGAGTGTACTATCGGATACGCAGTATTTT. The V call is TRBV30, the J call TRBJ2-3; D is unclear. Germline V gene data show CDR1 as GTSNPN and CDR2 as SVGIG (reference sequence). This CDR3 region has 12 residues. V was clipped by 0 bases and J by 6 bases, with 7 bases between them.

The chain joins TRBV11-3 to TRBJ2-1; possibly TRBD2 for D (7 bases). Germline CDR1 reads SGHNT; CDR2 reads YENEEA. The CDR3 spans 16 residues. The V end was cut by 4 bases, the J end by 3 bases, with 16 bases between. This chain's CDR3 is CASSSRRGGDYNEQFF. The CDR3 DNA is TGTGCCAGCAGCTCCCGTAGGGGGGGAGACTACAATGAGCAGTTCTTC.

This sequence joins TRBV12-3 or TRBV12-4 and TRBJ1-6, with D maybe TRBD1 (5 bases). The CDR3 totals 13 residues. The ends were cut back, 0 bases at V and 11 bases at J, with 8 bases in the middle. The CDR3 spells CASSLAGVPPLHF. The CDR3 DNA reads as TGTGCCAGCAGTTTAGCAGGGGTGCCACCCCTCCACTTT.

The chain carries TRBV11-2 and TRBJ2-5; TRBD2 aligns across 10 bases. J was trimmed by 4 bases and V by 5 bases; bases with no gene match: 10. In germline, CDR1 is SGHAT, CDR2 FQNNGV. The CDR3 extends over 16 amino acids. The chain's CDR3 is CASSHWGSGGGETQYF. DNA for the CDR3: TGTGCCAGCAGCCACTGGGGAAGCGGGGGGGGAGAGACCCAGTACTTC.

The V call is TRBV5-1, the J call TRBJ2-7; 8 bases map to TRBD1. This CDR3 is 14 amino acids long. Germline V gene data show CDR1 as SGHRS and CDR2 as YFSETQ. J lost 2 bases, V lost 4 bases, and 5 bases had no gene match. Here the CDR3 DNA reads TGCGCCAGCAGCCCTATACAGGGGGCCTACGAGCAGTACTTC. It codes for CASSPIQGAYEQYF.

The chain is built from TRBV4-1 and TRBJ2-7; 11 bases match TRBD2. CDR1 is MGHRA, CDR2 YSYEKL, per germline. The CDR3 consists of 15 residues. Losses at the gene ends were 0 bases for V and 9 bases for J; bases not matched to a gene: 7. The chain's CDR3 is CASSQDPSGGLGQYF. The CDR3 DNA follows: TGCGCCAGCAGCCAAGATCCTAGCGGGGGGCTGGGGCAGTACTTC.

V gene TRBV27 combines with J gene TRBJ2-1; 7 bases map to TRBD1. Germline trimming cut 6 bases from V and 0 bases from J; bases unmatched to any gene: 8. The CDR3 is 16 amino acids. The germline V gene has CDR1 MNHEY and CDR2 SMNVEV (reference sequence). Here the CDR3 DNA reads TGTGCCAGCAGACAACAGGGGTTAAGCTCCTACAATGAGCAGTTCTTC. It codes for CASRQQGLSSYNEQFF.

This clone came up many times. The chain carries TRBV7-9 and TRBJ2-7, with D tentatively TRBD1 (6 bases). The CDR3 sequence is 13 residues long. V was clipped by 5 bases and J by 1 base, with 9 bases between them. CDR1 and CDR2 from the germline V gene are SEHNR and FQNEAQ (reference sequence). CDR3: CASSPTGSYEQYV. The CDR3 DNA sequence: TGTGCCAGCAGCCCCACAGGGTCCTACGAGCAGTACGTC.

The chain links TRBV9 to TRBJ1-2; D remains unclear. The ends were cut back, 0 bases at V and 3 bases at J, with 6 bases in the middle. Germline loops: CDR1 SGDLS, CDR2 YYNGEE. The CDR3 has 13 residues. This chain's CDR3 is CASSVDGDYGYTF. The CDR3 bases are TGTGCCAGCAGCGTAGACGGAGACTATGGCTACACCTTC.

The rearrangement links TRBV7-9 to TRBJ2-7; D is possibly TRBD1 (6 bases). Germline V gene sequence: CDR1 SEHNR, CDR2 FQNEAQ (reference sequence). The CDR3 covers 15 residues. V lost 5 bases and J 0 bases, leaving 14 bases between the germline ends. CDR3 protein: CASSPRQASSYEQYF. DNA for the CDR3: TGTGCCAGCAGCCCCCGACAGGCTTCCTCCTACGAGCAGTACTTC.

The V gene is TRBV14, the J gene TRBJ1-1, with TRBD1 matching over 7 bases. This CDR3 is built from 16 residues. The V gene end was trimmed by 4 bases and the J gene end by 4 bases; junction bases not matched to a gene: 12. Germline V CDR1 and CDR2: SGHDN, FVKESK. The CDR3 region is CASSPRTGPPGTEAFF. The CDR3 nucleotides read TGTGCCAGCAGCCCCCGGACAGGTCCCCCGGGCACTGAAGCTTTCTTT.

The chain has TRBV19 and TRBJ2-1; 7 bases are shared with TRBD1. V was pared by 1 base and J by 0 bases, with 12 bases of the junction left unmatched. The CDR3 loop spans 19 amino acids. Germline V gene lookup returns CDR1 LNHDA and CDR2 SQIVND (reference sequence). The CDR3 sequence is CASSIASGLGGSSYNEQFF. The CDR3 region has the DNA TGTGCCAGTAGTATAGCTTCCGGATTAGGGGGCTCCTCCTACAATGAGCAGTTCTTC.

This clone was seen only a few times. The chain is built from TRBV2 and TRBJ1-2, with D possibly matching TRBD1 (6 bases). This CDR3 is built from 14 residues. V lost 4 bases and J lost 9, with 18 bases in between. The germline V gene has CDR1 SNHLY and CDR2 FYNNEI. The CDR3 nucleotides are TGTGCCAGCAGTGCGACAGGCGCGAGCGTTCGCTACACCTTC. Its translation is CASSATGASVRYTF. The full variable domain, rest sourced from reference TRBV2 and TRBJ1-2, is EPEVTQTPSHQVTQMGQEVILRCVPISNHLYFYWYRQILGQKVEFLVSFYNNEISEKSEIFDDQFSVERPDGSNFTLKIRSTKLEDSAMYFCASSATGASVRYTFGSGTRLTVV.